This T cell receptor (beta chain) derives from a study of human T cells and chemical hapten exposure. About the study: Small pooled library volume differences chiefly drove per-sample TCR yield variation. Findings and limits, study-wide: Sensitizing with DPC caused no change in TCRs above 1 in 1000 frequency.

Single cDNA molecules in the library carried unique molecular identifiers attached during preparation. From the RACE reads, TCRdb called clonotypes with MiXCR, one entry per CDR3 protein. The data show about 45,000 distinct CDR3 sequences, about 4.5% seen once. Regarding time point: healthy volunteer bleed at 2 weeks. The study extracted total RNA from unfractionated whole blood. This clonotype has a count of ten or more. No antigen is known for it. V was pared by 6 bases and J by 2 bases, with 14 bases between. This CDR3 is built from 14 residues. The germline V gene has CDR1 MNHEY and CDR2 SMNVEV (reference sequence).

Sequencing was performed on whole blood. The clonotype comes from a human donor in good health. Some clones in this sample may be carry-over from other donors' samples. The V call is TRBV27, the J call TRBJ2-7; D not certain. CDR3 loop: CASRPTTRTYEQYF. The DNA for the CDR3 is TGTGCCAGCAGGCCTACGACAAGAACCTACGAGCAGTACTTC.